This T cell receptor (beta chain) was profiled in a study of cytomegalovirus exposure and HLA in healthy donors (dated by TCRdb to the late 2010s). At the level of the whole study: According to an earlier analysis of around 600 of the donors, 150 million to 200 million T cells yielded 117 million unique TCR beta sequences and roughly 280 Gb of sequence data. Around 320 gigabases of sequencing data and tens of millions of unique TCR sequences were included in an early release covering several hundred HLA-typed donors. Of the roughly 410 genotyped donors, 65% to 90% were placed in the genetic ancestry cluster associated with self-reported Caucasian donors. The study aimed to test whether cataloging public T cell receptors could reveal signatures of past pathogen exposure. Using immunosequencing, the study profiled T cell repertoires from around 680 subjects and related those repertoires to cytomegalovirus serostatus. A separate validation cohort of 100 to 150 different subjects was used in addition to the roughly 640-subject first cohort. To predict cytomegalovirus infection status, the study brought together high-throughput TCR immunosequencing, statistical association of individual TCRs with disease status, and machine learning. To study patterns of TCR occurrence, a later analysis re-analyzed previously published TCR beta repertoires from hundreds of donors and added high-resolution HLA genotyping. Rather than using new phenotypic data, the later analysis identified candidate immune exposures from TCR beta sequences and from how often those sequences occurred across donors. An earlier analysis of around 580 of the donors used high-throughput TCR beta sequencing to judge whether each TCR beta V gene segment behaved as functional or pseudogenic. Alongside the repertoire data, information on donor age, sex, ethnicity and CMV serostatus was compiled. A later genetic analysis used genome-wide SNP genotypes for about three fifths of the 666 donors, treating that subset as a discovery cohort. All discovery cohort repertoires had been generated on a single sequencing platform. HLA typing covered class I and class II loci at four-digit resolution. The number of typed donors differed by locus: about 620-630 for A, B, C, DRB1 and DQB1; roughly 510 for DQA1; 600 to 610 for DPA1; and about 470 for DPB1. Roughly five DR-DQ haplotypes were handled as single units for association and clustering because linkage in the cohort was strong. Among 398 genotyped donors of the cohort, an average of about 240,000 unique TCR beta nucleotide sequences were sequenced per donor, roughly 20% of them non-productive. Points the paper makes about the study in general: In this cohort, only TCR beta chains were sequenced, and detectable features were limited by the absence of alpha or paired-chain data. The study gave a list of 150 to 200 TCR beta chains associated with cytomegalovirus. A few of the identified cytomegalovirus-associated TCR beta chains were confirmed in vitro to be specific for cytomegalovirus antigens. Across donors, most TCR sequences were observed very rarely, whereas some public TCRs were present in many individuals. Because some donors lacked HLA typing at each locus, the association tests relied only on the typed subset. According to a later analysis, parvovirus B19, influenza, CMV and Epstein-Barr virus appeared linked to several top co-occurrence clusters. In a later analysis, TCR association rates were found to vary across HLA loci, with the most associated TCRs seen for DRB1 alleles and the fewest for HLA-C alleles. An earlier analysis of 587 of the donors showed that most TCR beta V segments appeared in productive rearrangements either about 90% or about 30% of the time, which broadly matched IMGT annotations. In a later analysis, most CMV-associated TCR beta chains were found to appear HLA-restricted, with HLA associations seemingly driven largely by CMV exposure. The 87-base-pair reads could not distinguish some IMGT-functional V segments, including TRBV6-2 and TRBV6-3, so those segments were excluded. The classifier was reported to diagnose cytomegalovirus status with high specificity and sensitivity in both the original and validation cohorts. In a later analysis, HLA-associated TCR beta chains showed more clonal expansion and lower generation probabilities than non-associated chains that were equally common. CMV serostatus was the only immune exposure information available for the cohort. Correlated functional status among segregating V segments might be attributable to linkage disequilibrium, but an unknown experimental factor could not be ruled out. When HLA alleles, especially DR and DQ, strongly co-occurred, TCR associations were difficult to assign to individual alleles. In a later genetic analysis, fewer N-insertions in productive TCRs were reported among donors in an Asian-associated ancestry cluster than the approximately 670-donor mean. In a later analysis, some 17,000 TCR beta sequences were associated with specific HLA alleles at a false discovery rate of 0.05. A further reported finding was that TCR beta sequences accurately predicted the HLA-A and HLA-B alleles for most subjects in the first cohort. A cluster of highly shared sequence variants was judged likely to represent a technical artifact of the sequencing pipeline. Because counts were too low, approximately 15 rarely observed V segments, including chromosome 9 orphons, were excluded from the earlier analysis of about 500 of the donors. V-gene and J-gene trimming of TCR beta chains was associated with a missense DCLRE1C variant in a later genetic analysis, and the association was replicated in an independent cohort. The authors suggested that the approach could potentially be generalized to other disease states and immunological phenotypes. Presence/absence analyses assumed roughly uniform sequencing depth across donors, an assumption that may not hold.

Library preparation used the immunoSEQ multiplex PCR assay. The multiplex PCR relied on a mix of 60 forward primers for TCR Vbeta segments and 13 reverse primers for TCR Jbeta segments. A multiplex PCR assay on genomic DNA amplified the CDR3 region of rearranged TCR beta genes. The Illumina HiSeq System was used to sequence the amplified TCR beta libraries as 87-base-pair reads. As for the original processing: In a later analysis, tens of millions of unique TCR beta chains were counted across the roughly 610 repertoires, and approximately 11 million of these chains were shared by at least two donors. Raw reads were error-corrected and collapsed into unique sequences with a nearest-neighbor algorithm that merged closely related sequences to remove PCR and sequencing errors. V, D and J gene segments were assigned by aligning CDR3 sequences to IMGT reference sequences. Each retained sequence needed at least a six-nucleotide match to both a V gene segment and a J gene segment. Rearrangements were called productive when the CDR3 lacked stop codons and stayed in frame with V and J; all others were non-productive. CDR3 was defined according to IMGT convention as the region running from the second conserved V-encoded cysteine to the conserved J-encoded phenylalanine. In an earlier analysis of approximately 590 of the donors, sequences lacking an unambiguous match to a single V gene segment were excluded. In an earlier analysis of roughly 600 of the donors, a V segment was called functional when productive rearrangements were above 56.7%, and segregating when the standard deviation between donors exceeded 5%. A statistical classification framework was built for diagnosing cytomegalovirus status from the catalog of TCR beta chain sequences. In a later analysis, TCR nucleotide sequences were compared against IMGT/GENE-DB human TR gene sequences so that V and J genes could be assigned. In a later analysis, CDR3 sequences and most-parsimonious VDJ recombination scenarios were assigned using the TCRdist pipeline. In a later analysis, each TCR beta chain was defined by its CDR3 amino acid sequence together with its V-gene family, and reads lacking a unique V-gene family were excluded. As a way to deal with suspected cross-contamination and a sequencing artifact, a later analysis dropped 640 or so nucleotide sequences that were highly shared and had low generation probability. For each public chain, a later analysis derived a clonal expansion index from normalized ranks of inferred template counts within each repertoire. Generation probabilities in a later analysis came from a VDJ recombination model fitted to out-of-frame rearrangements, and those results were checked against IGoR. Hypergeometric tests were used in a later analysis to score TCR-TCR, TCR-HLA and TCR-CMV co-occurrence, with a repertoire-size bias correction applied to the TCR pairs. False discovery rates were estimated in a later analysis by permuting HLA or CMV assignments 20 times. In a later analysis, co-occurring TCRs were grouped using DBSCAN, with TCRdist sequence similarity added in when clustering inside HLA-allele-positive subsets. Co-occurrence clustering excluded repertoires with fewer than 30,000 or more than 120,000 public chains, plus five with anomalous nucleotide sharing. TCRdb carries this immuneACCESS record with in-frame sequences only. Its versions omit some clonotypes, under half of them owing to an unresolved V gene in the studies checked, with the rest unexplained. For V, J and clone size, that table is used; D and trimming come from the DNA. The sample table shows 180,000 or so clones, and approximately 9.5% are seen once. Approximately 1.4% of the sample lies in the top ten.

This clone was detected only a few times. What antigen it recognizes has not been identified. The sample holds no much larger clone one base away, and base qualities are not on file. In total, approximately 610 healthy bone marrow donors made up the cohort. Cohort members were all nominally healthy when sampled, although unrecorded immune exposures were likely present. The donor tested CMV seropositive, placing the donor among the 310 or so seropositive members of the cohort. A peripheral blood sample was collected from each donor, and TCR beta sequencing was performed on peripheral blood mononuclear cells. The Qiagen DNeasy Blood Extraction Kit was used to extract genomic DNA from the blood cell samples. Via the germline V gene, CDR1 is MNHNS and CDR2 SASEGT. From cysteine to phenylalanine, the CDR3 is 15 amino acids long. The DNA shown is the 45-base CDR3, in frame from base 1. V is shortened by 2 bases, J by 4 bases, and the region joining them spans 14 bases.

The sequencing sample was made of PBMCs. The chain couples TRBV6-1 to TRBJ1-2; matching of 5 bases hints at TRBD1 as the D gene. The sequence was collected from a woman aged 25 to 39 in good health and CMV-seropositive. The CDR3 loop reads CASSENLPGSYGYTF. Here is the DNA: TGTGCCAGCAGTGAAAATCTCCCAGGGTCCTATGGCTACACCTTC.